The sequence of this TCR beta chain was determined in a study of T cell responses to AZD1222 COVID-19 vaccine. Overall study results and limits: Reportedly, nearly half the spike-specific TCRs target unmutated variant regions. Following two doses of AZD1222, Spike-specific TCR breadth and depth rose. Clonal diversity may have been underestimated, and the donors were mostly white British, with more females than males. Seropositivity was recorded at baseline in only a handful of AZD1222 recipients.

As to this clone: Its antigen is undetermined.

Clones were read by immunoSEQ multiplex PCR, and TCRdb kept only the in-frame ones, dropping some. The sample records more than 100,000 clones, 90% to 95% being singletons. The germline V gene has CDR1 GTSNPN and CDR2 SVGIG (reference sequence). Trimming stripped 1 base from V and 6 bases from J, with 1 base between. This CDR3 has 11 residues. The sample here was peripheral blood, taken on day 0 of AZD1222 vaccination. The receptor's source is an adult in good health. V usage is TRBV30 and J usage is TRBJ1-6, with no clear D. The CDR3 sequence: CAWSGNSPLHF. DNA for the CDR3: TGTGCCTGGAGTGGTAATTCACCCCTCCACTTT. Supplemented by reference TRBV30 and TRBJ1-6, the full variable domain reads SQTIHQWPATLVQPVGSPLSLECTVEGTSNPNLYWYRQAAGRGLQLLFYSVGIGQISSEVPQNLSASRPQDRQFILSSKKLLLSDSGFYLCAWSGNSPLHFGNGTRLTVT.